This T cell receptor (beta chain) was found in a study of vaccination effects on CD4 cells after COVID-19. On this clone: As yet, its antigen is unknown.

The V gene's germline CDR1 is MNHNS and CDR2 SASEGT. This CDR3 has 15 residues. V was clipped by 2 bases and J by 4 bases; unmatched bases: 5. Libraries were prepared by immunoSEQ multiplex PCR; TCRdb keeps only in-frame clonotypes and omits some of them. The table has around 37,000 clones, roughly 73% seen once; the top ten hold 30% to 40%. Expansion of antigen-specific CD4+ T cells with viral peptide pools was carried out by the ViraFEST assay before sequencing. When more than 9 days of culture had elapsed, CD4+ T cells were isolated. Confirmation by PCR established that the person had SARS-CoV-2 infection between March and December 2020. Wells each received over 1.5 million PBMC, cultured with about 10 IU/ml IL-2 and approximately 10 ug/ml peptides.

Sequenced material: CD4+ T cells from PBMCs cultured with a peptide pool, taken before COVID-19 vaccination. The source is a human donor who had a prior SARS-CoV-2 infection. This chain joins TRBV6-1 and TRBJ2-7; TRBD1 agrees at 10 bases. CDR3 sequence (DNA): TGTGCCAGCAGTGAATGGGGACAGGGGTTTTACGAGCAGTACTTC. Translated: CASSEWGQGFYEQYF.